The rows below give T cell receptor beta chains drawn from one sample of a study of T cells after yellow fever vaccination. TCRdb analysed the 5' RACE reads with MiXCR anew, one entry per CDR3 protein. The profile shows about 30,000 distinct CDR3 sequences, approximately 4% of them singletons. Sequences were derived from CD8+ T cells sorted from PBMCs, sampled 5 days after the yellow fever booster vaccination. These receptors all stem from a man aged 25 to 40 who received the YFV17D yellow fever vaccine. The CDR3 runs from the conserved cysteine through the conserved F or W. The order of the fields is V gene, CDR3 protein.

>TRBV4-3
CASSPDRGFSYEQYF
>TRBV6-5
CASSYGAAERGLNTEAFF
>TRBV6-5
CASRTAALHNSPLHF
>TRBV20-1
CSAKAPGVNTEAFF
>TRBV29-1
CSVEESSYEQYF
>TRBV10-3
CAISDPNSGGAPYNEQFF
>TRBV19
CASSSPLGLNTGELFF
>TRBV15
CATSRRKQEAPQHF
>TRBV7-2
CASSLEVPLTF
>TRBV21-1
CASSKVGQGDTQYF
>TRBV20-1
CSARDSRLAEGYEQYF
>TRBV13
CASSGPLGEWGQETQYF
>TRBV29-1
CSVEEVAGETQYF
>TRBV12-3/TRBV12-4
CASSLSSGRNEQFF
>TRBV20-1
CSAAGPQAVQIGHTDTQYF
>TRBV4-3
CASSQEEGLWEQFF
>TRBV20-1
CSARVSLAQETQYF
>TRBV5-1
CASSPRYGSGGGDTQYF
>TRBV7-8
CASRGATSRLWEQFF
>TRBV12-3/TRBV12-4
CASSSDGRPYGYTF
>TRBV6-2/TRBV6-3
CATQDESSYNEQFF
>TRBV24-1
CATSLGTGNTGELFF
>TRBV6-5
CASSSRGSNYGYTF
>TRBV7-9
CASRLKTGLGETQYF
>TRBV12-5
CASGFEREGLRETQYF
>TRBV7-8
CASSTGPYEQYF
>TRBV6-4
CASSERSSYNEQFF
>TRBV9
CASSVKREALDTGELFF
>TRBV6-1
CASSPASGTYNEQFF
>TRBV5-8
CASSPRGDNEQFF
>TRBV7-2
CASSDKGQSGYEQYF